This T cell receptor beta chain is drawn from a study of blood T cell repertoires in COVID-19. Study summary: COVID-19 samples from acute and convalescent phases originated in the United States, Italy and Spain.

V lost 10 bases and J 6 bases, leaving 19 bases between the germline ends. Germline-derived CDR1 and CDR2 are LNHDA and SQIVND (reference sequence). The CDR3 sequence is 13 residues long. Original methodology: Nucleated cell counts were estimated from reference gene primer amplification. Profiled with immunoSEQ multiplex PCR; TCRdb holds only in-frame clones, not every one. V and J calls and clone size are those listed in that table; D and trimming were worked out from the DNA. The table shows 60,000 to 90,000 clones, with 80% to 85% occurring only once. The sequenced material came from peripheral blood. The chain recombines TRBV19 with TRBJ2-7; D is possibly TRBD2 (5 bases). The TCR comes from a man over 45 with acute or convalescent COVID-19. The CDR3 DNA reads TGTGCCACCACCAACGGGGTCGTGGGCGAGCAGTACTTC. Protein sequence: CATTNGVVGEQYF.